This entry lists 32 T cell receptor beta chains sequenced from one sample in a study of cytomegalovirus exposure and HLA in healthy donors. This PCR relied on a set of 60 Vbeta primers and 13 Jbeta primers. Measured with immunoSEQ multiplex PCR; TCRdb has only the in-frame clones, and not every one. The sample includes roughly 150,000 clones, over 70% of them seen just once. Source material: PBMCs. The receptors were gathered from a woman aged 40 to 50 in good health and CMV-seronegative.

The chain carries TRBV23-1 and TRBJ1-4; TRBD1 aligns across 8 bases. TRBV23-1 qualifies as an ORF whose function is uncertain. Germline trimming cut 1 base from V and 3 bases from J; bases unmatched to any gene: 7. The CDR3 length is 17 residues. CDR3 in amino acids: CASSQWKVDRANEKLFF. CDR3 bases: TGCGCCAGCAGTCAATGGAAGGTGGACAGGGCTAATGAAAAACTGTTTTTT.

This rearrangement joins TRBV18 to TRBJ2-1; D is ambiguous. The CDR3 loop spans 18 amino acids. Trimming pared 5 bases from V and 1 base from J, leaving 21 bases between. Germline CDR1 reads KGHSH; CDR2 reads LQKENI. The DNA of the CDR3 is TGTGCCAGCTCAGAAGTATTCCATTTAGACAAATCCTACAATGAGCAGTTCTTC. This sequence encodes CASSEVFHLDKSYNEQFF.

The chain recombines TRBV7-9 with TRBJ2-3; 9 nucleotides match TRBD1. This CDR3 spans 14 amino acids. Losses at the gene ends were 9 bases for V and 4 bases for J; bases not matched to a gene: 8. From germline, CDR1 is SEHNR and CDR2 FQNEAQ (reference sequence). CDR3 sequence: CASRPGQGSDTQYF. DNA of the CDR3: TGTGCCAGTAGGCCGGGACAGGGCTCAGATACGCAGTATTTT.

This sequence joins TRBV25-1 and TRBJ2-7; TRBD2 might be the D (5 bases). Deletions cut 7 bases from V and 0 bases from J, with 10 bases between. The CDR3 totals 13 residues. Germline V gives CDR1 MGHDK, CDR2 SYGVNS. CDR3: CASTPLGSYEQYF. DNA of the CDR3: TGTGCCAGCACCCCACTAGGCTCCTACGAGCAGTACTTC.

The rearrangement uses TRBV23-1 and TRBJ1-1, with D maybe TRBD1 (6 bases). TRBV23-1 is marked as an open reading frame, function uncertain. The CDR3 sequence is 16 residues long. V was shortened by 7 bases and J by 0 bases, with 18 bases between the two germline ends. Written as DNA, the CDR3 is TGCGCCAGCACCCTCGAAAGGACAGATATGAACACTGAAGCTTTCTTT. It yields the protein CASTLERTDMNTEAFF.

The CDR3 region is CASSTTASANTGELFF. CDR3 coding DNA: TGTGCCAGCAGCACAACCGCTAGCGCGAACACCGGGGAGCTGTTTTTT. The V call is TRBV7-7, the J call TRBJ2-2; D may be TRBD2 (6 bases). V was cut by 5 bases and J by 0 bases, with 13 bases left in between. The CDR3 has 16 amino acids. CDR1 and CDR2 (germline): SSHAT, FNYEAQ (reference sequence).

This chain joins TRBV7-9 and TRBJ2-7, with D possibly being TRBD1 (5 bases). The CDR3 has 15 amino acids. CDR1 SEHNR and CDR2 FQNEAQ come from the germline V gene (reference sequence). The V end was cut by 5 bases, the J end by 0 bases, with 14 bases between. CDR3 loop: CASSPDRFSSYEQYF. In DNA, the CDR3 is TGTGCCAGCAGCCCCGACAGATTCAGCTCCTACGAGCAGTACTTC.

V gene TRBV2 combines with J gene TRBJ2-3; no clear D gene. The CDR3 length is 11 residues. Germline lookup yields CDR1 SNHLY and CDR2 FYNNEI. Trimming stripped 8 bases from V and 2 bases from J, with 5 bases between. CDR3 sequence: CASVFTDTQYF. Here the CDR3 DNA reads TGTGCCAGCGTCTTCACAGATACGCAGTATTTT.

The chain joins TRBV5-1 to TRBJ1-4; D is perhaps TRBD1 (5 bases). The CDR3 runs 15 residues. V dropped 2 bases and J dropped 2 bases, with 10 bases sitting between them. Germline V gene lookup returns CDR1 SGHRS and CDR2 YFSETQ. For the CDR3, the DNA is TGCGCCAGCAGCTTACAGGTCGCGACTAATGAAAAACTGTTTTTT. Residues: CASSLQVATNEKLFF.

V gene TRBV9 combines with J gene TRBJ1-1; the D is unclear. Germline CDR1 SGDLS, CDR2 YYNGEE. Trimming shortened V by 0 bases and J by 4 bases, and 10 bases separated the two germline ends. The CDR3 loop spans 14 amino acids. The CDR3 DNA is TGTGCCAGCAGCGTAGACCAGGTGGGCACTGAAGCTTTCTTT. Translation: CASSVDQVGTEAFF.

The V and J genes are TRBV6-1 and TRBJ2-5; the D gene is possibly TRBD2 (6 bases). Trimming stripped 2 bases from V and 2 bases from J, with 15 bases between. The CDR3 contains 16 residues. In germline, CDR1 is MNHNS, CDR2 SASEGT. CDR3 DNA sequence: TGTGCCAGCAGTGAACAGCGGGTGGCAGGGCAAGAGACCCAGTACTTC. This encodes CASSEQRVAGQETQYF.

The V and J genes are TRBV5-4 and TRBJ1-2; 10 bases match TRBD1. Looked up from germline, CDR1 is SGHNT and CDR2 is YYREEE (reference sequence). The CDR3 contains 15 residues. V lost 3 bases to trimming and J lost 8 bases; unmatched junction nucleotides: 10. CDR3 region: CASSSLGQGHSGYTF. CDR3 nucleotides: TGTGCCAGCAGCTCTCTGGGACAGGGGCACTCCGGCTACACCTTC. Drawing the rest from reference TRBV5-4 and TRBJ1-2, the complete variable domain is ETGVTQSPTHLIKTRGQQVTLRCSSQSGHNTVSWYQQALGQGPQFIFQYYREEENGRGNFPPRFSGLQFPNYSSELNVNALELDDSALYLCASSSLGQGHSGYTFGSGTRLTVV.

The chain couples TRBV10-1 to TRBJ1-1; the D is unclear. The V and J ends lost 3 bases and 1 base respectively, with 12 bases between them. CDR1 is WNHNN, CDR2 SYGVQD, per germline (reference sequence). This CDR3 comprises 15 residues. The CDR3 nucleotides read TGCGCCAGCAGTGATCCACACGAGGCGAACACTGAAGCTTTCTTT. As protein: CASSDPHEANTEAFF.

The CDR3 region has the DNA TGTGCCAGCAGCTTAAAAACCGGGACTAGCGGGGGCAATGAGCAGTTCTTC. It translates to CASSLKTGTSGGNEQFF. The chain combines TRBV7-9 with TRBJ2-1, with 14 bases that match TRBD2. CDR3 length: 17 amino acids. The trim removed 2 bases at V and 6 bases at J, leaving 6 bases unmatched. Germline V gene data show CDR1 as SEHNR and CDR2 as FQNEAQ (reference sequence). The full variable domain, rest sourced from reference TRBV7-9 and TRBJ2-1, is DTGVSQNPRHKITKRGQNVTFRCDPISEHNRLYWYRQTLGQGPEFLTYFQNEAQLEKSRLLSDRFSAERPKGSFSTLEIQRTEQGDSAMYLCASSLKTGTSGGNEQFFGPGTRLTVL.

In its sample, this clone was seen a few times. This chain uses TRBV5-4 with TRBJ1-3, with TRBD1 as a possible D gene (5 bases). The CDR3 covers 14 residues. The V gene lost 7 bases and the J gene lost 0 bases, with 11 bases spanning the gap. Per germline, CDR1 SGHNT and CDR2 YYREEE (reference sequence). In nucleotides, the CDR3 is TGTGCCAGCCGGGAGACAGTCTCTGGAAACACCATATATTTT. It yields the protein CASRETVSGNTIYF.

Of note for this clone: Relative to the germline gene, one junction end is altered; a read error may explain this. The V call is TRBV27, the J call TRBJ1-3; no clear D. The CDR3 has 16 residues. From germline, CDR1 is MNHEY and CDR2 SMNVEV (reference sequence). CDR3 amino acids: CASSLGPGVSENTIYF. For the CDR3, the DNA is TGTGCCAGCAGTTTAGGGCCCGGGGTTTCTGAAAACACCATATATTTT.

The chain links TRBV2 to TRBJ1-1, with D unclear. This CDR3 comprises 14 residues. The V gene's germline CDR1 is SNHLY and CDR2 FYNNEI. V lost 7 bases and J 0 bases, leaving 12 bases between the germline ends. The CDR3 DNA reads TGTGCCAGCACCCCAAGGCGGGTGAACACTGAAGCTTTCTTT. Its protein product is CASTPRRVNTEAFF.

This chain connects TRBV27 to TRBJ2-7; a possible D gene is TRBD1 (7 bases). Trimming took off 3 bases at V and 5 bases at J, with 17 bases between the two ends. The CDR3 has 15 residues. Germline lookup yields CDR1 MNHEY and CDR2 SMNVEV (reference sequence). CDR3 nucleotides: TGTGCCAGCAGTTTCCGGGCAGGGGGGTACAACGAGCAGTACTTC. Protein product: CASSFRAGGYNEQYF.

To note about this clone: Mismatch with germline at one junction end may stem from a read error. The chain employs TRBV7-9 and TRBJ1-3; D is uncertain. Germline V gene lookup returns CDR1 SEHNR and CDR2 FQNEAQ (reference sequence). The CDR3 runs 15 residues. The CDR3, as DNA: TGTTCCAGCAGGTATCAGGCATCTGCTGGAAACACCATATATTTT. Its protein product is CSSRYQASAGNTIYF.

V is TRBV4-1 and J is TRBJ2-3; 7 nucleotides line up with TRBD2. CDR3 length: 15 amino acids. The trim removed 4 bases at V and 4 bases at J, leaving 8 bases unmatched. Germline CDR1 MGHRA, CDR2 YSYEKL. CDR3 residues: CASSLRAGSSDTQYF. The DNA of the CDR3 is TGCGCCAGCAGCCTCAGAGCGGGAAGCTCAGATACGCAGTATTTT.

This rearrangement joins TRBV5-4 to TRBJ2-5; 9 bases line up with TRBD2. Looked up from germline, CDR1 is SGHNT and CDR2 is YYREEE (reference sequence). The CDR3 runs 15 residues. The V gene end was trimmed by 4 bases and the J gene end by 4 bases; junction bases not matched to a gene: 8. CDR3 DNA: TGTGCCAGCAGCACCATAGCGGGAGAGGGAGAGACCCAGTACTTC. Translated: CASSTIAGEGETQYF.

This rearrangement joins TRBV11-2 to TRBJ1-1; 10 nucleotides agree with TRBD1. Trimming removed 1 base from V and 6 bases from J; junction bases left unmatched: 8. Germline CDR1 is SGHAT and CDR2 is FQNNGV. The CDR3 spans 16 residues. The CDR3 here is CASSLVPGQGWAEAFF. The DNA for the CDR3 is TGTGCCAGCAGCTTAGTTCCGGGACAGGGGTGGGCTGAAGCTTTCTTT.

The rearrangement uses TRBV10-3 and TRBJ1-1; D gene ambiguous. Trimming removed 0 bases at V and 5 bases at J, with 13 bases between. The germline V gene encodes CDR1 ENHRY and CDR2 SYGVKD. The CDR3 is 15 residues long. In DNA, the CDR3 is TGTGCCATCAGTGAGTCGGCAGGAGCGGGGACTGAAGCTTTCTTT. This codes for CAISESAGAGTEAFF.

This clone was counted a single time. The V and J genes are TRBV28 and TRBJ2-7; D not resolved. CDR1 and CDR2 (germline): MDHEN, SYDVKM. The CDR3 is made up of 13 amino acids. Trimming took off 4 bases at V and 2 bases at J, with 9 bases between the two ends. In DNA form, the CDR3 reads TGTGCCAGCAGTTCGACACCGGCCTACGAGCAGTACTTC. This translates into CASSSTPAYEQYF.

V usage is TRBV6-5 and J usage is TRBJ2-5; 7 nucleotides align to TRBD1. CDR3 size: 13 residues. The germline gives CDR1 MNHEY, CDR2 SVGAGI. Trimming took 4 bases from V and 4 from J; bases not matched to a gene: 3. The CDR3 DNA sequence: TGTGCCAGCAGTTTCGACAGGGCAGAGACCCAGTACTTC. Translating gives CASSFDRAETQYF.

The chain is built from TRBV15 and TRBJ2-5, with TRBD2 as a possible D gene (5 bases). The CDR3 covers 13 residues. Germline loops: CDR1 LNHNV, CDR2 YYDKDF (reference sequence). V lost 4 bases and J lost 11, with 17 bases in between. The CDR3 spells CATSKYGSREQYF. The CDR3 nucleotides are TGTGCCACCAGCAAGTATGGGTCTAGGGAGCAGTACTTC.

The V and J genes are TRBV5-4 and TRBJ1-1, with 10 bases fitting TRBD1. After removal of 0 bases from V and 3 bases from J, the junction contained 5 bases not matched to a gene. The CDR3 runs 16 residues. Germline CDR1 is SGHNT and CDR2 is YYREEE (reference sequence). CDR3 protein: CASSLAAGTGDTEAFF. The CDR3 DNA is TGTGCCAGCAGCTTGGCCGCAGGGACAGGGGACACTGAAGCTTTCTTT.

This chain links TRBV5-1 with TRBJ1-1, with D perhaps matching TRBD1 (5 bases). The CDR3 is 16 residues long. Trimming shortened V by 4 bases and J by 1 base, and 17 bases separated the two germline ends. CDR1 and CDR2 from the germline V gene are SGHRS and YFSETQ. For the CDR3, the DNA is TGCGCCAGCAGCCCCAGGGCCCCTAATCAGAACACTGAAGCTTTCTTT. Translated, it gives CASSPRAPNQNTEAFF.

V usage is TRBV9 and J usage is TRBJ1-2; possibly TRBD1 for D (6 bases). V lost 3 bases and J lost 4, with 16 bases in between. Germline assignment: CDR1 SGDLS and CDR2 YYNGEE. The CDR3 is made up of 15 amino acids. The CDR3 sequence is CASSEGEGGAYGYTF. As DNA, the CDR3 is TGTGCCAGCAGCGAGGGGGAGGGGGGTGCCTATGGCTACACCTTC.

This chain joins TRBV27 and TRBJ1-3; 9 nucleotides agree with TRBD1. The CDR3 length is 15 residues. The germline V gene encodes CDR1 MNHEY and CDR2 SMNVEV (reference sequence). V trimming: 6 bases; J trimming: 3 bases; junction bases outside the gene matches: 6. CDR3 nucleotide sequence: TGTGCCAGCAGACCGGGACAGGGTCTTGGAAACACCATATATTTT. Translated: CASRPGQGLGNTIYF.

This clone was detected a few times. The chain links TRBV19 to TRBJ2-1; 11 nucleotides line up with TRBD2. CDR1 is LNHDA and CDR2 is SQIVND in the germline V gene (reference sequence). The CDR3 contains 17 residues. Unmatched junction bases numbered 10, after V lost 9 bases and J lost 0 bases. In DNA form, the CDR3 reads TGTGCCAGCACTCGACTAGCGGGACGAAACTCCTACAATGAGCAGTTCTTC. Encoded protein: CASTRLAGRNSYNEQFF.

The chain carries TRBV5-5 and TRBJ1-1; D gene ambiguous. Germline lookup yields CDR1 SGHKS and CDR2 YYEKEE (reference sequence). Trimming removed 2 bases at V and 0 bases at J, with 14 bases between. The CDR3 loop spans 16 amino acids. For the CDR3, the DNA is TGTGCCAGCAGCTTCGGGATTGGGCGGATGAACACTGAAGCTTTCTTT. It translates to CASSFGIGRMNTEAFF.